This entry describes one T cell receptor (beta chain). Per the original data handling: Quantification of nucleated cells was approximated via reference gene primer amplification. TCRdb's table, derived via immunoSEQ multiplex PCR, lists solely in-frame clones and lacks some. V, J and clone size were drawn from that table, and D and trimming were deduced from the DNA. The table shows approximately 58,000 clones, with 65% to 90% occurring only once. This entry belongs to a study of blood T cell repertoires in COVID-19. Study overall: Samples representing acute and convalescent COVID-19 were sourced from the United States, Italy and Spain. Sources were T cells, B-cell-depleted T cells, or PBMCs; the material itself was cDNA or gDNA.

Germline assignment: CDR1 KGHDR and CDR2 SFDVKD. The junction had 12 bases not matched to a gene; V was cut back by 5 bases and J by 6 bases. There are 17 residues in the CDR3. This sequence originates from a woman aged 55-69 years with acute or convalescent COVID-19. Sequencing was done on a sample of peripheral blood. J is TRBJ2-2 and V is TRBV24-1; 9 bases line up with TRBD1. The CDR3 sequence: CATSGRTGTGYSGELFF. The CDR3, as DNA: TGTGCCACCAGTGGTCGAACCGGGACAGGGTACTCCGGGGAGCTGTTTTTT.